This T cell receptor beta chain was recovered during a study of T cells in Graves' hyperthyroidism and ophthalmopathy. As for the study in general: The authors collected peripheral blood at initial diagnosis, before any treatment.

V lost 4 bases and J 4 bases, leaving 14 bases between the germline ends. Looked up from germline, CDR1 is WSHSY and CDR2 is SAAADI. The CDR3 covers 15 residues. RNA transcripts provided the source from which TCR beta CDR3 regions were amplified. The HTBI set primed first-round TCR CDR3 RT-PCR. TCRdb itself ran the multiplex PCR reads through MiXCR, one entry per CDR3 protein. Altogether some 600,000 distinct CDR3 sequences are present, over 11% being singletons, with the ten largest covering roughly 5.7%. This clonotype was seen repeatedly, ten times or more. Exclusion of a patient resulted from uncontrolled infection, other autoimmune disease, pregnancy or lactation. The blood specimen was taken at initial hyperthyroidism diagnosis, before any ophthalmopathy symptoms.

V and J are TRBV10-2 and TRBJ1-5; tentatively, D is TRBD1 (6 bases). The sequenced material came from blood. The TCR was taken from a woman aged 25 to 39 with Graves' hyperthyroidism that later progressed to Graves' ophthalmopathy. CDR3 DNA sequence: TGCGCCAGCAGTGGGGGGGGGCGTCGGAATCAGCCCCAGCATTTT. As protein: CASSGGGRRNQPQHF.